This TCR beta chain stems from a study of blood T cells in healthy people across ages. Overall study context: Capture via template switching afforded approximately one barcoded beta molecule per two T cells. Study results and limitations: No conclusive comparison of naive versus antigen-experienced cells was possible with unsorted PBMCs.

At least ten counts were recorded for this clonotype. The target antigen is unknown. A second PCR of about 7 to 12 cycles used a sample-barcoded 5' primer and a J-beta primer mix. Each cDNA molecule received a tag from a template-switch adaptor that had 12 random nucleotides. Using its own MiXCR run on the 5' RACE reads, TCRdb lists one record per CDR3 protein. This table holds some 1.5 million distinct CDR3 sequences, approximately 28% found once. Each donor gave approximately 9.5 milliliters of peripheral blood. V gave up 5 bases and J gave up 3 bases, with 10 bases separating them. Germline values: CDR1 SGHTA, CDR2 FQGNSA. The CDR3 contains 13 residues.

The chain uses TRBV7-2 and TRBJ2-5; D remains unclear. The sample taken for sequencing was blood. This clonotype was sampled from a woman younger than 45 in good health. CDR3 loop: CASSTRPKETQYF. The CDR3 DNA sequence: TGTGCCAGCAGCACCCGACCCAAAGAGACCCAGTACTTC.